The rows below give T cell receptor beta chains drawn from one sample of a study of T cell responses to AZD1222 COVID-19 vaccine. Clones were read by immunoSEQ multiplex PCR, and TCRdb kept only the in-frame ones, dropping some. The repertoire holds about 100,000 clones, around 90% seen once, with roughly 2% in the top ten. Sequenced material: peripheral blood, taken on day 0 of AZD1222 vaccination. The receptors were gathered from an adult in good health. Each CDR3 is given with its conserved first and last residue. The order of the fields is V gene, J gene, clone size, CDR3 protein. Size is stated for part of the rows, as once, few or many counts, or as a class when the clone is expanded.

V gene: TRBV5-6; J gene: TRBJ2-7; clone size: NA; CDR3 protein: CASSWTGGYEQYF
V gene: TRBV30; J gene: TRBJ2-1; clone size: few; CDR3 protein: CAWSEGLRGEQFF
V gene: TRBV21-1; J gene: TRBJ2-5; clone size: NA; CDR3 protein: CASSKDEAQPFRETQYF
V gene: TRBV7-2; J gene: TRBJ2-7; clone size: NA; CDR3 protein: CAEAGEGTGQYEQYF
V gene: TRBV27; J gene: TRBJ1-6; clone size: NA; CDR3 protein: CASSLKFGSPLHF
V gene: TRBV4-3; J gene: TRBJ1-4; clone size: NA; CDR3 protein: CASSPTSQRSANEKLFF
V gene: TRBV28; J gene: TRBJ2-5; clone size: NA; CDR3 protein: CASRPLANQETQYF
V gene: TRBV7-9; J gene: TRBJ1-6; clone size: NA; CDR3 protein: CASSEGQGPYNSPLHF
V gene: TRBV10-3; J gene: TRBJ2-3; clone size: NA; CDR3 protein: CAISRQQGNTQYF
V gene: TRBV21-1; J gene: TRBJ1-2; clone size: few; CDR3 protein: CANPRQEMSGYTF
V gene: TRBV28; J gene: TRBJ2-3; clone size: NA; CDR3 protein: CASSLPGEDTQYF
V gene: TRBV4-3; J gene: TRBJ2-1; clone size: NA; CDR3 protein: CASSQASRGTGALNEQFF
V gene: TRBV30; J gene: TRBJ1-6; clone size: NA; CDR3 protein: CAWLAPGTSDNSPLHF
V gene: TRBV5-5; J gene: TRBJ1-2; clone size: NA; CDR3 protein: CASSLTAGAGYGYTF
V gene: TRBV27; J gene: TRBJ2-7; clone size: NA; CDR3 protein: CASSSGLWSYEQYF
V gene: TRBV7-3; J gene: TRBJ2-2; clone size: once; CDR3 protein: CASSLGGIRAGELFF
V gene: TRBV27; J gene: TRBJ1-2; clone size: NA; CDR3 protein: CASISQNYGYTF
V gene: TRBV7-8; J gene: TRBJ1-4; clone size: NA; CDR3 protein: CASSSYYRSRGEKLFF
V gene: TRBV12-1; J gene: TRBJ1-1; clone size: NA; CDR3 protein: CASSTPGEAIKNTEAFF
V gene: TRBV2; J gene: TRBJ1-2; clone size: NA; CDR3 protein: CASEGTYGYTF